One and the same sample provided the 14 T cell receptor beta chains below, sequenced in a study of T cells in localized non-small cell lung cancer. TCRdb keeps only in-frame clones here, not all; method: immunoSEQ multiplex PCR. The top ten clones hold 4.2% of a sample with approximately 24,000 clones, 75% to 95% of them seen once. Sequencing was performed on peripheral blood, taken before any cancer treatment. The receptors come from a female donor over 55 with stage II squamous cell lung carcinoma.

The V and J genes are TRBV29-1 and TRBJ2-5, with 14 bases that match TRBD2. The J segment lost 5 bases and the V segment lost 8 bases, leaving 7 bases of the junction unmatched. The germline V gene has CDR1 SQVTM and CDR2 ANQGSEA. The CDR3 extends over 14 amino acids. The CDR3 nucleotides are TGCAGCTTTTCCGGACTAGCGGGGGGTGAGACCCAGTACTTC. This sequence encodes CSFSGLAGGETQYF.

The chain couples TRBV5-6 to TRBJ2-7, with 15 bases matching TRBD2. Unmatched junction bases numbered 10, after V lost 4 bases and J lost 5 bases. CDR1 is SGHDT, CDR2 YYEEEE, per germline. This CDR3 contains 17 residues. This CDR3 reads CASSLRTSGRAPHEQYF. The CDR3 DNA follows: TGTGCCAGCAGCCTAAGGACTAGCGGGAGGGCCCCGCACGAGCAGTACTTC.

The chain combines TRBV7-2 with TRBJ1-2; possibly TRBD1 for D (5 bases). This CDR3 is 15 amino acids long. Germline lookup yields CDR1 SGHTA and CDR2 FQGNSA. Trimming pared 2 bases from V and 4 bases from J, leaving 14 bases between. CDR3 sequence reads: CASSLHRGAGYGYTF. The CDR3 DNA sequence: TGTGCCAGCAGCTTACATAGGGGAGCGGGCTATGGCTACACCTTC.

V and J are TRBV19 and TRBJ1-5; TRBD1 might be the D (5 bases). V lost 11 bases and J 1 base, leaving 15 bases between the germline ends. The CDR3 contains 14 residues. The germline V gene encodes CDR1 LNHDA and CDR2 SQIVND (reference sequence). The DNA for the CDR3 is TGTGCCTGCCCGGGGGACGGGAGCAATCAGCCCCAGCATTTT. Residues: CACPGDGSNQPQHF.

A single count supports this clone. This chain connects TRBV7-2 to TRBJ2-6; D could derive from TRBD1 or TRBD2 (5 bases each). V gave up 2 bases and J gave up 0 bases, with 14 bases separating them. CDR1 SGHTA and CDR2 FQGNSA come from the germline V gene. The CDR3 has 18 amino acids. The CDR3 region is CASSLKGRTLSGANVLTF. The DNA of the CDR3 is TGTGCCAGCAGCTTAAAGGGACGGACTCTCTCTGGGGCCAACGTCCTGACTTTC.

This clone was counted only a few times. The CDR3 DNA follows: TGTGCCATCAGGCTAGCGGGAAGCACAGATACGCAGTATTTT. Residues: CAIRLAGSTDTQYF. V usage is TRBV10-3 and J usage is TRBJ2-3; 9 nucleotides match TRBD2. The CDR3 sequence is 14 residues long. Germline V gene data show CDR1 as ENHRY and CDR2 as SYGVKD. With V trimmed by 6 bases and J by 0 bases, 1 base remained unmatched.

The chain is built from TRBV12-5 and TRBJ2-5; D not resolved. The CDR3 has 12 residues. The V end lost 1 base, the J end lost 3 bases, and 3 bases lay between the germline ends. Germline CDR1 reads LGHNT; CDR2 reads FRNRAP. Written as DNA, the CDR3 is TGTGCTAGTGGTTTGGAAGAAGAGACCCAGTACTTC. Its protein is CASGLEEETQYF. Together with reference TRBV12-5 and TRBJ2-5, the CDR3 gives the full variable domain: DARVTQTPRHKVTEMGQEVTMRCQPILGHNTVFWYRQTMMQGLELLAYFRNRAPLDDSGMPKDRFSAEMPDATLATLKIQPSEPRDSAVYFCASGLEEETQYFGPGTRLLVL.

The chain uses TRBV18 and TRBJ1-1; 9 bases are shared with TRBD1. The germline gives CDR1 KGHSH, CDR2 LQKENI. J gave up 1 base and V 6 bases, and 3 bases lay outside the gene matches. The CDR3 length is 14 residues. This chain's CDR3 is CASSRGQGNTEAFF. In nucleotides, the CDR3 is TGTGCCAGCTCGAGGGGACAGGGGAACACTGAAGCTTTCTTT. The variable domain in full, with the rest retrieved from reference TRBV18 and TRBJ1-1, is NAGVMQNPRHLVRRRGQEARLRCSPMKGHSHVYWYRQLPEEGLKFMVYLQKENIIDESGMPKERFSAEFPKEGPSILRIQQVVRGDSAAYFCASSRGQGNTEAFFGQGTRLTVV.

J is TRBJ2-5 and V is TRBV20-1; D ambiguous. The V gene lost 3 bases and the J gene lost 1 base, with 3 bases spanning the gap. CDR3 length: 11 residues. Germline assignment: CDR1 DFQATT and CDR2 SNEGSKA (reference sequence). The CDR3 region has the DNA TGCAGTGCTAGGAGCCAAGAGACCCAGTACTTC. It specifies CSARSQETQYF.

The chain is built from TRBV7-9 and TRBJ1-2; D ambiguous. CDR3 length: 12 residues. V lost 5 bases and J lost 5, with 9 bases in between. Germline CDR1 is SEHNR and CDR2 is FQNEAQ (reference sequence). Here the CDR3 DNA reads TGTGCCAGCAGCCTCCAGAATTATGGCTACACCTTC. Translated: CASSLQNYGYTF.

The genes are TRBV7-9 and TRBJ2-2; 12 positions match TRBD2. CDR1 is SEHNR and CDR2 is FQNEAQ in the germline V gene (reference sequence). With 5 bases clipped from V and 5 bases from J, the junction kept 15 bases outside the gene matches. The CDR3 runs to 19 residues. This CDR3 is CASSHPRFGGTSGTGELFF. CDR3 nucleotides: TGTGCCAGCAGCCATCCCCGTTTCGGAGGGACTAGCGGGACCGGGGAGCTGTTTTTT.

This clone occurred once. In DNA form, the CDR3 reads TGTGCCAGCAGCAAAAGACAGTTTATGAACACTGAAGCTTTCTTT. Translating gives CASSKRQFMNTEAFF. The chain links TRBV4-2 to TRBJ1-1, with a weak D call TRBD1 (5 bases). The germline V gene encodes CDR1 LGHNA and CDR2 YNFKEQ. The CDR3 contains 15 residues. Trimming cost V 5 bases and J 0 bases, with 13 bases left between them.

The chain joins TRBV13 to TRBJ2-5; TRBD1 or TRBD2 may be the D gene (5 bases each). V dropped 7 bases and J dropped 5 bases, with 20 bases sitting between them. There are 15 residues in the CDR3. CDR1 PRHDT and CDR2 FYEKMQ come from the germline V gene (reference sequence). CDR3 bases: TGTGCCAGCACCACCCGGTTCAGGGACGGGGAGACCCAGTACTTC. This translates into CASTTRFRDGETQYF.

This clone was seen just once. The CDR3 spells CASRIGGRGLGQPQHF. CDR3 nucleotide sequence: TGTGCCAGCAGAATCGGCGGCAGGGGGCTAGGTCAGCCCCAGCATTTT. This chain joins TRBV21-1 and TRBJ1-5; the D call in the table, TRBD1, was not verified against the DNA. TRBV21-1 is a pseudogene. This CDR3 is built from 16 residues.